These T cell receptor beta chains were read from a single sample in a study of blood T cell repertoires in COVID-19. TCRdb's copy holds only in-frame clones and misses some; the assay was immunoSEQ multiplex PCR. This table holds over 15,000 clones, about 88% found once. Input material: peripheral blood. These receptors were obtained from a woman older than 75 with COVID-19, enrolled during active disease. The CDR3 runs from the conserved cysteine through the conserved F or W.

CDR3 protein: CASSLARGGDEKLFF
V gene: TRBV7-9

CDR3 protein: CASGGIYNEQFF
V gene: TRBV12-3/TRBV12-4

CDR3 protein: CASSLRRGTYGYTF
V gene: TRBV27

CDR3 protein: CASSPDSYEQYF
V gene: TRBV25-1

CDR3 protein: CASSVGAGGPLEQFF
V gene: TRBV9

CDR3 protein: CASSQGGQGFEKLFF
V gene: TRBV4-3

CDR3 protein: CAISDGGFQMGYTF
V gene: TRBV10-3

CDR3 protein: CASSVGGSYNEQFF
V gene: TRBV9

CDR3 protein: CASNRGLANYGYTF
V gene: TRBV2

CDR3 protein: CASSLANGNYGYTF
V gene: TRBV11-2

CDR3 protein: CASSVQGAGYNEQFF
V gene: TRBV9

CDR3 protein: CASKRTGIQFF
V gene: TRBV2

CDR3 protein: CASSYLPDKPYGYTF
V gene: TRBV6-5

CDR3 protein: CATSDSGRNIQYF
V gene: TRBV24-1